Listed below are T cell receptor beta chains from one sample, sequenced in a study of cytomegalovirus exposure and HLA in healthy donors. The table came from immunoSEQ multiplex PCR; TCRdb's copy has only in-frame clones and leaves some out. The sample has about 180,000 clones; 80% are singletons. Sequencing was done on a sample of PBMCs. The receptors stem from a girl aged 5 to 17 in good health and CMV-seropositive. CDR3s include the opening cysteine and the closing phenylalanine or tryptophan. Fields, in order: D gene, J gene, clone size, V gene, CDR3 protein, CDR3 DNA. D genes are given only for firm matches. Size is omitted from some rows. Given values are once, few, many or a class for expanded clones.

TRBD2 TRBJ2-2 - TRBV10-2 CASSLAGRGGELFF TGCGCCAGCAGTCTAGCGGGACGAGGTGGGGAGCTGTTTTTT
- TRBJ2-7 - TRBV6-5 CASIGTGYYEQYF TGTGCCAGCATCGGAACAGGTTACTACGAGCAGTACTTC
- TRBJ2-7 - TRBV7-8 CASSLKGRIEGQYF TGTGCCAGCAGCTTAAAAGGGAGGATTGAAGGGCAGTACTTC
TRBD1 TRBJ1-5 - TRBV4-1 CASSRQGDQPQHF TGCGCCAGCAGCCGACAGGGTGACCAGCCCCAGCATTTT
- TRBJ2-7 - TRBV2 CASSVGSSYEQYF TGTGCCAGCAGTGTCGGGAGCTCCTACGAGCAGTACTTC
TRBD1 TRBJ1-5 few TRBV6-6 CASTPTGPFGNQPQHF TGTGCCAGCACGCCGACAGGGCCCTTTGGCAATCAGCCCCAGCATTTT
- TRBJ2-7 - TRBV19 CASRRTDAYEQYF TGTGCCAGTAGGCGGACAGATGCCTACGAGCAGTACTTC
TRBD1 TRBJ2-7 - TRBV11-2 CASSSTQGVRDYEQYF TGTGCCAGCAGCTCTACCCAGGGGGTCCGAGACTACGAGCAGTACTTC
TRBD1 TRBJ2-7 - TRBV28 CASSSPGQGSNEQYF TGTGCCAGCAGTTCGCCCGGACAGGGGAGTAACGAGCAGTACTTC
TRBD1 TRBJ2-2 - TRBV6-5 CASGLGKGATGELFF TGTGCCAGCGGATTAGGAAAGGGGGCCACCGGGGAGCTGTTTTTT
- TRBJ2-7 - TRBV6-5 CASSYPPRDTYEQYF TGTGCCAGCAGTTACCCACCTCGGGACACCTACGAGCAGTACTTC
TRBD2 TRBJ2-3 - TRBV6-5 CASSYHPGLARDTQYF TGTGCCAGCAGTTACCATCCGGGACTAGCCCGAGATACGCAGTATTTT
- TRBJ1-5 - TRBV2 CASSGRGSNNQPQHF TGTGCCAGCAGTGGTAGGGGCTCTAACAATCAGCCCCAGCATTTT
- TRBJ2-2 - TRBV9 CASSPVRGKGTGELFF TGTGCCAGCAGCCCCGTCCGGGGAAAGGGCACCGGGGAGCTGTTTTTT
TRBD2 TRBJ2-1 - TRBV10-1 CASSDSSGRWNEQFF TGCGCCAGCAGTGATTCAAGCGGGAGGTGGAATGAGCAGTTCTTC
- TRBJ2-7 - TRBV6-5 CASRPKRAANEQYF TGTGCCAGTAGGCCTAAGCGGGCGGCCAACGAGCAGTACTTC
TRBD2 TRBJ2-1 - TRBV5-4 CASSISGVVNEQFF TGCGCCAGCAGCATTAGCGGGGTAGTCAATGAGCAGTTCTTC
TRBD2 TRBJ2-3 - TRBV5-1 CASSLAAGRTDTQYF TGCGCCAGCAGCTTGGCAGCGGGACGCACAGATACGCAGTATTTT
TRBD1 TRBJ1-4 - TRBV4-2 CASSHTRTGRGEKLFF TGTGCCAGCAGCCACACGCGGACAGGGAGAGGTGAAAAACTGTTTTTT
TRBD2 TRBJ2-1 - TRBV10-1 CASSESLLAGRNEQFF TGCGCCAGCAGTGAGTCATTACTAGCGGGAAGGAATGAGCAGTTCTTC
- TRBJ1-4 - TRBV2 CASSTVRNEKLFF TGTGCCAGCAGTACTGTACGTAATGAAAAACTGTTTTTT
TRBD2 TRBJ2-5 - TRBV27 CASSSYLPIAGSGETQYF TGTGCCAGCAGTTCTTACCTCCCAATAGCGGGAAGTGGAGAGACCCAGTACTTC
TRBD1 TRBJ2-3 once TRBV19 CASKDRGFTSTDTQYF TGTGCCAGTAAGGACAGGGGTTTTACTAGCACAGATACGCAGTATTTT
TRBD2 TRBJ2-1 - TRBV19 CASSKLAGGNNEQFF TGTGCCAGTAGTAAATTAGCGGGAGGGAACAATGAGCAGTTCTTC
TRBD2 TRBJ2-1 - TRBV29-1 CSVPGLSLYEQFF TGCAGCGTTCCGGGACTAAGTCTTTATGAGCAGTTCTTC
- TRBJ2-7 once TRBV6-1 CASSVQRSHRYF TGTGCCAGCAGTGTTCAGCGGTCCCACCGGTACTTC
- TRBJ2-5 - TRBV9 CASSGGELETQYF TGTGCCAGCAGCGGCGGGGAGTTGGAGACCCAGTACTTC